These 10 T cell receptor beta chains came from one sample sequenced in a study of blood T cell repertoires in COVID-19. The protocol was immunoSEQ multiplex PCR, while the TCRdb copy is restricted to in-frame clones and leaves out a portion. The repertoire consists of roughly 400,000 clones, with about 86% occurring once and the leading ten covering 10%. Input material: PBMCs or T cells enriched from blood (not recorded which). These receptors were obtained from a woman between 45 and 65 years old who had recovered from COVID-19.

The chain uses TRBV6-5 and TRBJ2-2, with TRBD1 matching over 12 bases. The J segment lost 6 bases and the V segment lost 2 bases, leaving 1 base of the junction unmatched. This CDR3 is built from 15 residues. Germline CDR1 reads MNHEY; CDR2 reads SVGAGI. The CDR3 reads CASSYGTGGAGELFF. The CDR3 DNA is TGTGCCAGCAGTTACGGGACAGGGGGCGCCGGGGAGCTGTTTTTT.

The V and J genes are TRBV27 and TRBJ2-5, with 10 bases fitting TRBD1. There are 14 residues in the CDR3. V trimming: 4 bases; J trimming: 7 bases; junction bases outside the gene matches: 6. In germline, CDR1 is MNHEY, CDR2 SMNVEV (reference sequence). The CDR3 spells CASSSRDRGWTQYF. CDR3 nucleotides: TGTGCCAGCAGTTCCCGGGACAGGGGATGGACCCAGTACTTC.

The gene calls are TRBV5-1 and TRBJ2-5, with D hard to call. This CDR3 contains 14 residues. V lost 6 bases to trimming and J lost 1 base, with 13 bases between them. CDR1 and CDR2 from the germline V gene are SGHRS and YFSETQ. Here the CDR3 reads CASTPPGGQETQYF. CDR3 nucleotides: TGCGCCAGCACCCCGCCCGGTGGCCAAGAGACCCAGTACTTC.

The CDR3 here is CASRGGTAYSNQPQHF. CDR3 in DNA: TGTGCCAGCAGGGGCGGGACGGCGTATAGCAATCAGCCCCAGCATTTT. The V and J genes are TRBV28 and TRBJ1-5, with D perhaps TRBD1 (5 bases). There are 16 residues in the CDR3. Per germline, CDR1 MDHEN and CDR2 SYDVKM. Trimming cost V 6 bases and J 0 bases, with 15 bases left between them.

The table lists this clone with a count of one. The chain uses TRBV7-9 and TRBJ2-2; 8 positions match TRBD1. Germline V gene sequence: CDR1 SEHNR, CDR2 FQNEAQ (reference sequence). There are 15 residues in the CDR3. The J segment lost 6 bases and the V segment lost 5 bases, leaving 8 bases of the junction unmatched. The DNA of the CDR3 is TGTGCCAGCAGCCTCGGACAGGGTAGATCCGGGGAGCTGTTTTTT. The encoded protein is CASSLGQGRSGELFF. The full variable domain, in which reference TRBV7-9 and TRBJ2-2 provide the parts outside the CDR3, is DTGVSQNPRHKITKRGQNVTFRCDPISEHNRLYWYRQTLGQGPEFLTYFQNEAQLEKSRLLSDRFSAERPKGSFSTLEIQRTEQGDSAMYLCASSLGQGRSGELFFGEGSRLTVL.

This sequence joins TRBV20-1 and TRBJ1-2, with 7 nucleotides matching TRBD1. The CDR3 consists of 11 residues. Germline CDR1 reads DFQATT; CDR2 reads SNEGSKA (reference sequence). Unmatched junction bases numbered 10, after V lost 6 bases and J lost 12 bases. CDR3 amino acids: CSARDSPSDTF. The DNA for the CDR3 is TGCAGTGCCCGGGACAGCCCCAGCGACACCTTC.

This rearrangement joins TRBV7-2 to TRBJ2-1; TRBD2 aligns across 7 bases. The V gene end was trimmed by 6 bases and the J gene end by 3 bases; junction bases not matched to a gene: 8. The CDR3 extends over 15 amino acids. Germline CDR1 SGHTA, CDR2 FQGNSA. The CDR3 DNA is TGTGCCAGCAGGTTACGGGGGGACTACTACAATGAGCAGTTCTTC. This encodes CASRLRGDYYNEQFF.

The rearrangement links TRBV19 to TRBJ2-3, with D tentatively TRBD2 (6 bases). The CDR3 sequence is 14 residues long. The V gene lost 5 bases and the J gene lost 4 bases, with 13 bases spanning the gap. CDR1 and CDR2 (germline): LNHDA, SQIVND (reference sequence). CDR3 amino acids: CASSVLGEADTQYF. The CDR3 coding sequence is TGTGCCAGTAGTGTTTTGGGGGAGGCAGATACGCAGTATTTT. Together with reference TRBV19 and TRBJ2-3, the CDR3 gives the full variable domain: DGGITQSPKYLFRKEGQNVTLSCEQNLNHDAMYWYRQDPGQGLRLIYYSQIVNDFQKGDIAEGYSVSREKKESFPLTVTSAQKNPTAFYLCASSVLGEADTQYFGPGTRLTVL.

The CDR3 DNA reads as TGTGCCAGCAGTTTTTTAGCTCGGGGCAATGAGCAGTTCTTC. Its translation is CASSFLARGNEQFF. V gene TRBV6-2 or TRBV6-3 combines with J gene TRBJ2-1, with a tentative D call TRBD2 (5 bases). Trimming stripped 4 bases from V and 6 bases from J, with 13 bases between. CDR3 length equals 14 residues. Germline V gives CDR1 MNHEY, CDR2 SVGEGT.

The gene calls are TRBV29-1 and TRBJ1-1; D unclear. Germline V gene data show CDR1 as SQVTM and CDR2 as ANQGSEA. CDR3 size: 14 residues. The V and J ends lost 5 bases and 1 base respectively, with 14 bases between them. CDR3: CSVFPVTSNTEAFF. CDR3 bases: TGCAGCGTTTTCCCTGTAACTTCGAACACTGAAGCTTTCTTT.